This T cell receptor beta chain was profiled in a study of control samples from healthy donors and cancer patients. V shed 6 bases and J 4 bases; nucleotides not matched to a gene: 4. CDR3 length: 13 residues. Germline CDR1 MGHDK, CDR2 SYGVNS. Using immunoSEQ multiplex PCR, the repertoire was profiled, and TCRdb retains in-frame clones only, with some absent. The sample holds under 140,000 clones, approximately 87% seen once. This TCR was recovered from a woman aged 55-75 years with lung cancer. This sequence joins TRBV25-1 and TRBJ2-3; 7 positions match TRBD2. The source material was PBMCs. CDR3 nucleotide sequence: TGTGCCAGCAGAGCGGGGAGGGCAGATACGCAGTATTTT. It yields the protein CASRAGRADTQYF.